The 31 T cell receptor beta chains given below trace back to one sample, sequenced in a study of a mutant IDH1 vaccine in newly diagnosed glioma. The table came from immunoSEQ multiplex PCR; TCRdb's copy has only in-frame clones and leaves some out. The sample lists about 68,000 clones, approximately 79% occurring once. Time point specified: baseline, week 1 (first vaccination visit). This sample's treatment: pre-vaccination baseline after standard-of-care therapy. The sequences come from PBMCs, collected from a glioma patient treated with radiotherapy, temozolomide or both. The receptors here all came from a man between 50 and 59 years old with glioma.

The chain employs TRBV5-1 and TRBJ2-7; 8 positions agree with TRBD2. V gave up 4 bases and J gave up 5 bases; unmatched junction bases: 8. This CDR3 region has 14 residues. Per the germline V gene, CDR1 is SGHRS and CDR2 is YFSETQ. The CDR3 nucleotides are TGCGCCAGCAGCAGAAGGGCGGGGGGAAACGAGCAGTACTTC. Amino acids: CASSRRAGGNEQYF.

This clone was recorded a few times. The rearrangement links TRBV11-2 to TRBJ2-7, with 9 nucleotides matching TRBD2. The CDR3 is 15 amino acids. V gave up 5 bases and J gave up 1 base; unmatched junction bases: 6. Germline CDR1 and CDR2: SGHAT and FQNNGV. The CDR3 here is CASSIRLADSYEQYF. The CDR3 DNA sequence: TGTGCCAGCAGCATCAGACTAGCGGATTCCTACGAGCAGTACTTC.

The chain uses TRBV10-1 and TRBJ1-5; D remains unclear. The CDR3 is 15 residues long. Per the germline V gene, CDR1 is WNHNN and CDR2 is SYGVQD (reference sequence). The CDR3 DNA is TGCGTCCCGGTTAGTGGAGGGCCCCCTGAACAGCCCCAGCATTTT. Translating it yields CVPVSGGPPEQPQHF.

The CDR3 sequence is CASSPFGTSVEDTQYF. In DNA form, the CDR3 reads TGTGCCAGCAGCCCCTTCGGGACTAGCGTCGAAGATACGCAGTATTTT. V and J are TRBV7-9 and TRBJ2-3; 10 bases are shared with TRBD2. With 5 bases clipped from V and 5 bases from J, the junction kept 10 bases outside the gene matches. In germline, CDR1 is SEHNR, CDR2 FQNEAQ (reference sequence). The CDR3 has 16 residues.

The rearrangement uses TRBV11-2 and TRBJ2-1; D is perhaps TRBD1 or TRBD2 (5 bases each). Germline lookup yields CDR1 SGHAT and CDR2 FQNNGV. V was shortened by 0 bases and J by 9 bases, with 9 bases between the two germline ends. This CDR3 contains 13 residues. Here the CDR3 reads CASSLEFGGEQFF. The CDR3 DNA is TGTGCCAGCAGCTTAGAATTTGGGGGTGAGCAGTTCTTC. Based on the CDR3 plus reference TRBV11-2 and TRBJ2-1, the full variable domain is EAGVAQSPRYKIIEKRQSVAFWCNPISGHATLYWYQQILGQGPKLLIQFQNNGVVDDSQLPKDRFSAERLKGVDSTLKIQPAKLEDSAVYLCASSLEFGGEQFFGPGTRLTVL.

The J gene is TRBJ1-1, the V gene TRBV6-6, with 8 bases fitting TRBD1. The V gene's germline CDR1 is MNHNY and CDR2 SVGAGI (reference sequence). This CDR3 comprises 14 residues. Losses at the gene ends were 6 bases for V and 0 bases for J; bases not matched to a gene: 3. The CDR3 DNA reads as TGTGCCAGCAGAGTGGACAGGGTGAACACTGAAGCTTTCTTT. It translates to CASRVDRVNTEAFF.

The rearrangement joins TRBV7-9 to TRBJ1-5, with D unclear. V shed 6 bases and J shed 8 bases, with 11 bases lying between them. Germline lookup yields CDR1 SEHNR and CDR2 FQNEAQ (reference sequence). This CDR3 is 12 amino acids long. This CDR3 is CASSYSGKPQHF. The CDR3 DNA reads as TGTGCCAGCAGTTACAGCGGGAAGCCCCAGCATTTT.

V and J are TRBV6-1 and TRBJ2-1; D gene ambiguous. This CDR3 comprises 16 residues. Germline V CDR1 and CDR2: MNHNS, SASEGT. V lost 4 bases and J 0 bases, leaving 13 bases between the germline ends. In DNA, the CDR3 is TGTGCCAGCAGTGCCCGTGGCTCCAGCTCCTACAATGAGCAGTTCTTC. It yields the protein CASSARGSSSYNEQFF.

A few counts support this clone. The genes are TRBV14 and TRBJ2-2, with TRBD1 as a possible D gene (6 bases). This CDR3 has 16 residues. Trimming took 3 bases from V and 1 from J, leaving 12 bases between them. CDR1 is SGHDN, CDR2 FVKESK, per germline. CDR3 DNA: TGTGCCAGCAGCCACCGGACAGTGGGGAACACCGGGGAGCTGTTTTTT. Protein: CASSHRTVGNTGELFF.

This clone was detected a few times. This chain links TRBV4-1 with TRBJ2-3; weak D call: TRBD2 (5 bases). The V and J ends lost 1 base and 5 bases respectively, with 7 bases between them. There are 13 residues in the CDR3. The germline V gene encodes CDR1 MGHRA and CDR2 YSYEKL. CDR3 protein: CASSQVGGDTQYF. The CDR3 DNA reads as TGCGCCAGCAGCCAAGTAGGAGGAGATACGCAGTATTTT.

The V gene is TRBV7-2, the J gene TRBJ2-7; D remains unclear. The V end lost 3 bases, the J end lost 1 base, and 7 bases lay between the germline ends. The germline gives CDR1 SGHTA, CDR2 FQGNSA. This CDR3 has 13 amino acids. CDR3 bases: TGTGCCAGCAGCTTCGACATTTCCTACGAGCAGTACTTC. Its protein is CASSFDISYEQYF.

V is TRBV9 and J is TRBJ1-6; no clear D gene. This CDR3 is 14 amino acids long. Germline V gene sequence: CDR1 SGDLS, CDR2 YYNGEE. Between the trimmed V and J ends, which lost 2 bases and 13 bases, there was a span of 16 bases. CDR3 sequence: CASSVGSASGPLHF. CDR3 sequence (DNA): TGTGCCAGCAGCGTGGGCAGTGCCTCGGGTCCCCTCCACTTT.

This clone was found a few times. DNA for the CDR3: TGTGCCAGCAGGGGCCTGACAGCGAACACTGAAGCTTTCTTT. Its translation is CASRGLTANTEAFF. The chain combines TRBV2 with TRBJ1-1, with D possibly matching TRBD1 (5 bases). V was clipped by 6 bases and J by 1 base, with 12 bases between them. The CDR3 covers 14 residues. The germline gives CDR1 SNHLY, CDR2 FYNNEI.

The chain carries TRBV27 and TRBJ2-2, with D perhaps TRBD1 (6 bases). This CDR3 region has 12 residues. Between the trimmed V and J ends, which lost 8 bases and 8 bases, there was a span of 12 bases. Germline-derived CDR1 and CDR2 are MNHEY and SMNVEV (reference sequence). Here the CDR3 DNA reads TGTGCCAGCTGCAGGGGATCTGGGGAGCTGTTTTTT. It is translated as CASCRGSGELFF.

The chain couples TRBV13 to TRBJ1-2; tentative D call: TRBD1 (5 bases). This CDR3 has 12 amino acids. The germline CDR1 and CDR2 sequences are PRHDT and FYEKMQ (reference sequence). Trimming cost V 1 base and J 8 bases, with 8 bases left between them. The CDR3: CASSLVGEGYTF. Here the CDR3 DNA reads TGTGCCAGCAGCTTAGTAGGGGAAGGCTACACCTTC.

The chain carries TRBV11-2 and TRBJ1-2; no clear D. The CDR3 has 12 amino acids. The germline V gene encodes CDR1 SGHAT and CDR2 FQNNGV. Trimming left V 0 bases short and J 8 bases short, with 7 bases between. In DNA, the CDR3 is TGTGCCAGCAGCTTAGAGGGCTTGGGCTACACCTTC. Its protein product is CASSLEGLGYTF.

As DNA, the CDR3 is TGTGCCAGCAGTCGGGCAGGAGCCTACGAGCAGTACTTC. It is translated as CASSRAGAYEQYF. This chain links TRBV25-1 with TRBJ2-7; D is unresolved. This CDR3 spans 13 amino acids. Germline CDR1 reads MGHDK; CDR2 reads SYGVNS. V was shortened by 5 bases and J by 2 bases, with 10 bases between the two germline ends.

J is TRBJ1-5 and V is TRBV28; D is perhaps TRBD1 (6 bases). Trimming cost V 6 bases and J 2 bases, with 14 bases left between them. The germline gives CDR1 MDHEN, CDR2 SYDVKM. The CDR3 is 15 amino acids. CDR3 nucleotide sequence: TGTGCCAGCAGCCACAGGGACGGGGGCAATCAGCCCCAGCATTTT. Amino acid sequence: CASSHRDGGNQPQHF.

The chain has TRBV5-1 and TRBJ1-5; 10 positions match TRBD1. The CDR3 runs to 17 residues. V trimming: 4 bases; J trimming: 6 bases; junction bases outside the gene matches: 13. Germline V lookup: CDR1 SGHRS, CDR2 YFSETQ. The DNA for the CDR3 is TGCGCCAGCAGCCCCGGGACAGGGGCCCCGGGAAGTCAGCCCCAGCATTTT. This codes for CASSPGTGAPGSQPQHF.

V is TRBV6-5 and J is TRBJ1-1; D uncertain. The V end lost 8 bases, the J end lost 0 bases, and 13 bases lay between the germline ends. From germline, CDR1 is MNHEY and CDR2 SVGAGI. CDR3 length: 14 amino acids. This CDR3 reads CASGFQSLNTEAFF. The DNA for the CDR3 is TGTGCCAGCGGCTTTCAGTCTTTGAACACTGAAGCTTTCTTT.

This chain joins TRBV10-3 and TRBJ1-2; D call uncertain. In germline, CDR1 is ENHRY, CDR2 SYGVKD. This CDR3 has 13 residues. V lost 3 bases, J lost 1 base, and 6 bases lay in between. CDR3 residues: CAISEGGNYGYTF. As DNA, the CDR3 is TGTGCCATCAGTGAAGGCGGTAACTATGGCTACACCTTC.

This rearrangement joins TRBV7-2 to TRBJ1-3; D call uncertain. Germline CDR1 reads SGHTA; CDR2 reads FQGNSA. CDR3 length: 15 residues. Trimming pared 5 bases from V and 3 bases from J, leaving 14 bases between. CDR3 sequence: CASSPSGLYGNTIYF. In DNA, the CDR3 is TGTGCCAGCAGCCCCTCTGGGCTATATGGAAACACCATATATTTT.

The CDR3 here is CASSIRTAPLTNYGYTF. For the CDR3, the DNA is TGTGCCAGCAGTATTAGAACAGCCCCACTAACTAACTATGGCTACACCTTC. This sequence joins TRBV2 and TRBJ1-2; no clear D gene. The CDR3 loop spans 17 amino acids. V shed 5 bases and J shed 0 bases, with 19 bases lying between them. Germline V lookup: CDR1 SNHLY, CDR2 FYNNEI.

The CDR3 bases are TGTGCCAGCGAGGGGATAGGGGAGACCCAGTACTTC. It is translated as CASEGIGETQYF. The chain carries TRBV6-1 and TRBJ2-5; D may correspond to TRBD1 or TRBD2 (5 bases each). Germline CDR1 and CDR2: MNHNS and SASEGT. Trimming removed 8 bases from V and 5 bases from J, with 12 bases in between. The CDR3 runs to 12 residues.

The chain couples TRBV7-3 to TRBJ2-2, with D tentatively TRBD2 (7 bases). CDR1 and CDR2 (germline): SGHTA, FQGTGA. This CDR3 contains 15 residues. V dropped 8 bases and J dropped 4 bases, with 17 bases sitting between them. The DNA of the CDR3 is TGTGCCAGCGGTGACGGGGGGCCGGGCACCGGGGAGCTGTTTTTT. Protein: CASGDGGPGTGELFF.

The chain employs TRBV19 and TRBJ1-2, with 7 bases matching TRBD1. Germline V lookup: CDR1 LNHDA, CDR2 SQIVND (reference sequence). Unmatched junction bases numbered 12, after V lost 5 bases and J lost 6 bases. The CDR3 extends over 15 amino acids. CDR3 residues: CASSVTGRLKDGYTF. The CDR3, as DNA: TGTGCCAGTAGTGTGACAGGGCGACTGAAGGATGGCTACACCTTC.

A single count supports this clone. The gene calls are TRBV19 and TRBJ2-7, with D perhaps matching TRBD2 (5 bases). Germline CDR1 and CDR2: LNHDA and SQIVND (reference sequence). Trimming took off 6 bases at V and 6 bases at J, with 12 bases between the two ends. The CDR3 runs to 12 residues. The CDR3 coding sequence is TGTGCCAGTAGATCGGGGTTGCGCGAGCAGTACTTC. This codes for CASRSGLREQYF. Full variable domain (outside the CDR3, taken from reference TRBV19 and TRBJ2-7): DGGITQSPKYLFRKEGQNVTLSCEQNLNHDAMYWYRQDPGQGLRLIYYSQIVNDFQKGDIAEGYSVSREKKESFPLTVTSAQKNPTAFYLCASRSGLREQYFGPGTRLTVT.

The rearrangement uses TRBV27 and TRBJ2-2; D uncertain. V was cut by 5 bases and J by 6 bases, with 7 bases left in between. This CDR3 is 12 amino acids long. Germline V lookup: CDR1 MNHEY, CDR2 SMNVEV (reference sequence). The CDR3 DNA follows: TGTGCCAGCAGTATAATAGCCGGGGAGCTGTTTTTT. It translates to CASSIIAGELFF.

The chain recombines TRBV25-1 with TRBJ2-3; TRBD2 aligns across 10 bases. In germline, CDR1 is MGHDK, CDR2 SYGVNS. The CDR3 loop spans 16 amino acids. Trimming at V came to 3 bases and at J to 2 bases, leaving 5 bases not matched to a gene. CDR3 residues: CASSDTSGKTTDTQYF. For the CDR3, the DNA is TGTGCCAGCAGTGATACTAGCGGGAAAACCACAGATACGCAGTATTTT.

This clone was observed a few times. V is TRBV6-1 and J is TRBJ1-2; TRBD1 is a possible D gene (6 bases). The germline gives CDR1 MNHNS, CDR2 SASEGT. Trimming took off 6 bases at V and 5 bases at J, with 16 bases between the two ends. The CDR3 spans 14 residues. This CDR3 is CASSLTEGGYGYTF. The CDR3 DNA reads as TGTGCCAGCAGCCTAACCGAGGGGGGTTATGGCTACACCTTC.

This chain links TRBV4-3 with TRBJ1-2; TRBD1 matches 7 bases. CDR1 and CDR2 from the germline V gene are LGHNA and YSLEER. V was pared by 0 bases and J by 7 bases, with 2 bases of the junction left unmatched. This CDR3 contains 13 residues. DNA for the CDR3: TGCGCCAGCAGCCAAGACAGGGGGGCTGGCTACACCTTC. Amino acid sequence: CASSQDRGAGYTF.